This note documents a single T cell receptor beta chain sequence. As yet, its antigen is unknown. The data were obtained in a study of Graves' ophthalmopathy and Graves' hyperthyroidism. CDR1 LNHNV and CDR2 YYDKDF come from the germline V gene (reference sequence). The CDR3 totals 14 residues. J gave up 6 bases and V 0 bases, and 3 bases lay outside the gene matches. Regarding the study as a whole: Among thyroid clonotypes expanded above 0.001 frequency, most also appeared in blood.

RNA transcripts were the source from which TCR beta CDR3 regions were amplified. The workflow started with a first-round RT-PCR run with HTBI primers and then moved on to a second-round multiplex PCR. Each CDR3 protein is one row after TCRdb ran MiXCR on the multiplex PCR reads. The sample carries under 800,000 distinct CDR3 sequences, about 24% recorded once. This chain links TRBV15 with TRBJ1-2; TRBD1 aligns across 8 bases. Material for sequencing was peripheral blood. The TCR comes from a woman between 18 and 29 years old with stable Graves' hyperthyroidism. Some clones in this sample may be carry-over from other donors' samples. The CDR3 reads CATSRERTGHGYTF. DNA of the CDR3: TGTGCCACCAGCAGAGAGCGGACAGGGCATGGCTACACCTTC. The variable domain in full, completed from reference TRBV15 and TRBJ1-2, reads DAMVIQNPRYQVTQFGKPVTLSCSQTLNHNVMYWYQQKSSQAPKLLFHYYDKDFNNEADTPDNFQSRRPNTSFCFLDIRSPGLGDTAMYLCATSRERTGHGYTFGSGTRLTVV.